This T cell receptor (beta chain) emerged from a study of shared clonotypes between healthy human individuals. Assay used: immunoSEQ multiplex PCR; TCRdb lists only in-frame clones, some missing. Of roughly 680,000 clones in the sample, 55% to 75% are singletons; the top ten hold more than 1.5%. The CDR3 spans 13 residues. Germline V gives CDR1 SGHRS, CDR2 YFSETQ. The V gene end was trimmed by 2 bases and the J gene end by 3 bases; junction bases not matched to a gene: 1. The sequenced material came from memory CD4+ T cells sorted from blood. The subset is: CD45RA-negative fraction. The clonotype originates from a young woman in good health. V and J are TRBV5-1 and TRBJ1-2; 7 bases fit TRBD1. Here the CDR3 DNA reads TGCGCCAGCAGCTTTCAGGGGGACTATGGCTACACCTTC. As protein: CASSFQGDYGYTF.